This entry lists 3 T cell receptor beta chains sequenced from one sample in a study of vaccination and CD4 T cells after COVID-19. Cultured CD4+ T-cell DNA underwent Oncomine TCR Beta short-read sequencing. TCRdb passed the PCR reads through MiXCR, listing each CDR3 protein once. The data hold about 12,000 distinct CDR3 sequences, with around 50% observed a single time. Regarding treatment: approximately nine-day PBMC culture with coronavirus spike peptide pools or control peptides (ViraFEST assay). No cognate antigen is known for these TCRs. What was sequenced was CD4+ T cells from blood, cultured in vitro. The receptor set was obtained from a human donor who had recovered from COVID-19.

The chain uses TRBV5-8 and TRBJ1-1, with a weak D call TRBD1 (5 bases). With 4 bases removed from V and 0 bases from J, the gap between germline ends came to 10 bases. The CDR3 covers 14 residues. CDR1 SGHTS and CDR2 YDEGEE come from the germline V gene. CDR3 DNA sequence: TGTGCCAGCAGCCGGGGACGGATGAACACTGAAGCTTTCTTT. The encoded protein is CASSRGRMNTEAFF.

The table lists this clonotype with a few counts. V usage is TRBV18 and J usage is TRBJ1-3; the match to TRBD1 covers 8 bases. This CDR3 contains 15 residues. Germline V gene lookup returns CDR1 KGHSH and CDR2 LQKENI. The trim removed 2 bases at V and 2 bases at J, leaving 2 bases unmatched. The CDR3 sequence is CASSPTGQAGNTIYF. CDR3 DNA sequence: TGTGCCAGCTCACCAACGGGACAGGCTGGAAACACCATATATTTT.

The J gene is TRBJ1-3, the V gene TRBV28; D is possibly TRBD1 (5 bases). Germline values: CDR1 MDHEN, CDR2 SYDVKM. V was cut by 4 bases and J by 1 base, with 8 bases left in between. The CDR3 consists of 14 residues. Here the CDR3 reads CASSWGGSGNTIYF. The CDR3 DNA is TGTGCCAGCAGTTGGGGGGGATCTGGAAACACCATATATTTT.